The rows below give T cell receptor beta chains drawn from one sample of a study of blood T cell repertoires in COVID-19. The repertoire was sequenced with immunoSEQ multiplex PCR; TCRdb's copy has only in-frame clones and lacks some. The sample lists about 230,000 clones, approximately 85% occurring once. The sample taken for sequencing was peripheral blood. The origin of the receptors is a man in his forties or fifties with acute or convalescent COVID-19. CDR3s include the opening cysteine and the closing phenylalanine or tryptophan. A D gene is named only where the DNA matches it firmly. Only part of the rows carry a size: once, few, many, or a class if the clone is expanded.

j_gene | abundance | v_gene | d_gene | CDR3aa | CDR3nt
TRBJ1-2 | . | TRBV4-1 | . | CASSQVGTNYGYTF | TGCGCCAGCAGCCAAGTGGGCACTAACTATGGCTACACCTTC
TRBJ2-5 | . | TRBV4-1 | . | CASSQGQAETQYF | TGCGCCAGCAGCCAAGGACAGGCAGAGACCCAGTACTTC
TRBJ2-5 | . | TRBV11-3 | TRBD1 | CASSSRTGGMETQYF | TGTGCCAGCAGCTCTCGCACAGGGGGCATGGAGACCCAGTACTTC
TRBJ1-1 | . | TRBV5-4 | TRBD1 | CASSSRQGNTEAFF | TGTGCCAGCAGCTCCAGACAGGGTAACACTGAAGCTTTCTTT
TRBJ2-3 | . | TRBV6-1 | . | CASSADHFYQGTDTQYF | TGTGCCAGCAGTGCCGATCATTTTTATCAGGGGACAGATACGCAGTATTTT
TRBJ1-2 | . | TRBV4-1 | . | CASSPPSGLAVYGYTF | TGCGCCAGCAGCCCACCCTCGGGTCTGGCGGTCTATGGCTACACCTTC
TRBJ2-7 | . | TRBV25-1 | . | CASRQGLLEQYF | TGTGCCAGCAGACAGGGTCTCCTCGAGCAGTACTTC
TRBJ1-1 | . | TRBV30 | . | CAWSVLMGGNTEAFF | TGTGCCTGGAGTGTACTAATGGGGGGGAACACTGAAGCTTTCTTT
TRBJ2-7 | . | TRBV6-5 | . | CASSYSGANYEQYF | TGTGCCAGCAGTTATAGCGGAGCCAACTACGAGCAGTACTTC
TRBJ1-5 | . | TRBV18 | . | CASSGIGEGGPQHF | TGTGCCAGCTCGGGGATAGGAGAGGGAGGGCCCCAGCATTTT
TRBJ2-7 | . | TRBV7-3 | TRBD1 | CASSPTGQNYEQYF | TGTGCCAGCAGCCCAACGGGACAGAACTACGAGCAGTACTTC
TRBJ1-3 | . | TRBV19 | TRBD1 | CASSYRDSSGNTIYF | TGTGCCAGTAGTTACCGGGACAGCTCTGGAAACACCATATATTTT
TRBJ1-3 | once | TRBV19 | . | CASSIGPNTGNTIYF | TGTGCCAGTAGTATTGGGCCGAATACTGGAAACACCATATATTTT
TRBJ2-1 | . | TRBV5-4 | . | CASSWRRDEQFF | TGTGCCAGCAGCTGGCGGAGGGATGAGCAGTTCTTC
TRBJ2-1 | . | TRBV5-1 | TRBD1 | CASSLQGPGDNEQFF | TGCGCCAGCAGCCTACAGGGGCCAGGGGATAATGAGCAGTTCTTC